Following are 2 T cell receptor beta chains from one sample sequenced in a study of regulatory T cells in long-lasting Graves disease. The authors built TCR beta libraries using iRepertoire HTBI primers and Arm-PCR of CDR3 regions. TCRdb recomputed calls from the multiplex PCR reads with MiXCR, one row per CDR3 protein. This table has roughly 510,000 distinct CDR3 sequences, about 16% appearing once. Sample time point: newly diagnosed GD, antithyroid drugs for less than 3 months. The TCR library used RNA extracted from PBMCs. This same sample was also taken into another study, of T cells in Graves' hyperthyroidism and ophthalmopathy.

Source: peripheral blood mononuclear cells (PBMCs), taken at new diagnosis, from a patient treated with antithyroid drugs. These receptors all come from a man aged 18 to 29 with Graves disease.

This clonotype has a count of ten or more. V usage is TRBV28 and J usage is TRBJ1-2; 8 nucleotides line up with TRBD1. After removal of 6 bases from V and 7 bases from J, the junction contained 7 bases not matched to a gene. There are 13 residues in the CDR3. Germline assignment: CDR1 MDHEN and CDR2 SYDVKM. CDR3: CASRLNRGGGYTF. The DNA of the CDR3 is TGTGCCAGCAGATTGAACAGGGGGGGTGGCTACACCTTC.

This clonotype was detected only a few times. The chain joins TRBV13 to TRBJ2-2, with TRBD2 identical over 9 bases. The CDR3 is made up of 17 amino acids. The ends lost 0 bases at V and 2 bases at J; junction bases unmatched: 4. Germline-derived CDR1 and CDR2 are PRHDT and FYEKMQ (reference sequence). The CDR3 region has the DNA TGTGCCAGCAGCTTAGGTCCTAGCGGGGTTAACACCGGGGAGCTGTTTTTT. It specifies CASSLGPSGVNTGELFF.